This T cell receptor (beta chain) was recorded in a study of identical twins. Study-wide results and limits: For monozygotic twins, models underestimated out-of-frame TCR alpha sharing. Cross-sectional statistics underpinned the conclusions; the same donors were not followed. Abundant beta clonotypes from cord blood had fewer insertions, unlike memory repertoires, which showed none.

A universal primer site was incorporated via template switching, and the cDNA contained unique molecular identifiers. TCRdb independently ran MiXCR on the 5' RACE reads; one entry per CDR3 protein. The sample shows roughly 350,000 distinct CDR3 sequences, 9% of them seen only once. This CDR3 comprises 16 residues. Losses at the gene ends were 4 bases for V and 6 bases for J; bases not matched to a gene: 7. Germline V gene lookup returns CDR1 SGHRS and CDR2 YFSETQ. This clonotype was found a few times. Antigen: not known. The TCR sequence derives from a woman between 50 and 59 years old in good health. The rearrangement uses TRBV5-1 and TRBJ2-2, with 12 bases aligning to TRBD2. Sample: naive T cells sorted from blood. The CDR3 nucleotides are TGCGCCAGCAGCCAAGGACTAGCGGGAAGGGCCGGGGAGCTGTTTTTT. Translating gives CASSQGLAGRAGELFF.